The TCR beta chain under discussion was sequenced for a study of blood T cells in healthy people across ages. Many counts were recorded for this clonotype. The antigen remains undetermined. With a J-beta primer mix and a sample-barcoded 5' primer, a second PCR ran about 7 to 11 cycles. Through a template-switch adaptor with 12 random nucleotides, each cDNA molecule received a tag. MiXCR, run by TCRdb on the 5' RACE reads, gives a single entry per CDR3 protein. The sample contains approximately 700,000 distinct CDR3 sequences, roughly 30% of which appear only once. The length of the CDR3 is 12 residues. The germline CDR1 and CDR2 sequences are SGHRS and YFSETQ. Trimming removed 0 bases from V and 5 bases from J, with 4 bases in between. Study-level findings and limits: Diversity was higher, and naive CD4+ cells more numerous, in long-lived donors than in aged donors.

This receptor was obtained from a woman of 80 years or more in good health. The chain links TRBV5-1 to TRBJ2-3, with D unclear. Source material: blood. This CDR3 reads CASSLGKDTQYF. Written as DNA, the CDR3 is TGCGCCAGCAGCTTGGGTAAAGATACGCAGTATTTT.